The clone carrying this T cell receptor beta chain was counted only a few times. The target antigen is unknown. The planned depth of sequencing spanned 1 in 200,000 to 1 in 1 million T cells. The data were produced by immunoSEQ multiplex PCR, yet TCRdb's version contains in-frame clones alone and is incomplete. The table has roughly 250,000 clones, under 75% seen once; the top ten hold over 15%. This sample was included in a study of cytotoxic CD8 clonotypes in ibrutinib-treated CLL. In the study overall: For this cohort, patients were about a dozen relapsed/refractory and roughly 14 treatment-naive, while 17 were IGHV unmutated.

Study-level results: Public clonotypes were uncommon and contracted or stayed stable on treatment.

CDR3 length equals 14 residues. The V end was cut by 1 base, the J end by 8 bases, with 14 bases between. Looked up from germline, CDR1 is LNHNV and CDR2 is YYDKDF (reference sequence). The input for sequencing was PBMCs, taken after 24 months of ibrutinib treatment. This TCR derives from a human donor with chronic lymphocytic leukemia. The chain joins TRBV15 to TRBJ1-2; no definite D call. CDR3 sequence reads: CATSRVEIGGGYTF. The CDR3 coding sequence is TGTGCCACCAGCAGAGTGGAAATAGGAGGGGGCTACACCTTC.